This T cell receptor beta chain was identified during a study of blood T cell repertoires in COVID-19. Study overall: The samples span acute and convalescent COVID-19 from the United States, Italy and Spain. In each case, the material was cDNA or gDNA derived from T cells, B-cell-depleted T cells, or PBMCs.

Original handling: Nucleated cell number was recorded as an estimate derived from reference gene primer amplification. Some clones are missing from TCRdb's copy, which holds only in-frame ones; the method was immunoSEQ multiplex PCR. D and trimming come from the DNA, and the V and J calls and clone size come from that table. The sample contains roughly 220,000 clones, roughly 80% of which appear only once. The CDR3 loop spans 14 amino acids. Germline-derived CDR1 and CDR2 are LGHDT and YNNKEL (reference sequence). The J segment lost 4 bases and the V segment lost 4 bases, leaving 3 bases of the junction unmatched.

The source is a woman younger than 45 who had recovered from COVID-19. The V call is TRBV3-1 (or the pseudogene TRBV3-2), the J call TRBJ1-4; TRBD1 matches 7 bases. The sample taken for sequencing was peripheral blood. The CDR3 nucleotides are TGTGCCAGCAGCCCCCGGGACAGTAATGAAAAACTGTTTTTT. It codes for CASSPRDSNEKLFF.